This T cell receptor (beta chain) appears in the sequencing data of a study of blood T cell repertoires in COVID-19. The CDR3 totals 14 residues. Germline assignment: CDR1 SGDLS and CDR2 YYNGEE. V lost 4 bases and J 1 base, leaving 11 bases between the germline ends. A word on this clone: Other DNA sequences in this sample translate to the same CDR3.

In the original workflow: Reference gene primer amplification in the assay estimated nucleated cell counts. Clones were sequenced by immunoSEQ multiplex PCR, and TCRdb holds only the in-frame ones, with some missing. D and trimming come from the DNA, and the V and J calls and clone size come from that table. The sample lists about 160,000 clones; roughly 80% were seen once. Sequences were obtained from peripheral blood. The chain links TRBV9 to TRBJ1-1; D call uncertain. The origin of this receptor is a man in his 60s with acute or convalescent COVID-19. The CDR3, as DNA: TGTGCCAGCAGCCCCCCCCAGTCGAACACTGAAGCTTTCTTT. Translating it yields CASSPPQSNTEAFF.